This TCR beta chain was captured by sequencing in a study of low-dose radiotherapy and immunotherapy resistance in tumors. At the level of the study: Each fraction given to Cohort 2 every two weeks delivered 1 Gy, and the total reached 13 Gy over 26 weeks. Patients received 300 mg of oral aspirin each day across four cycles, commencing on cycle 1 day 1.

CDR1 is LGHNA, CDR2 YSLEER, per germline. The CDR3 runs to 15 residues. J gave up 3 bases and V 4 bases, and 2 bases lay outside the gene matches. Time point given: after trial treatment. Described treatment: LDRT plus nivolumab, ipilimumab, low-dose cyclophosphamide and aspirin (RACIN trial). Primers targeting TRAV and TRBV primed first-strand cDNA, covering alpha and beta chains. TCRs were put through 20 to 25 PCR cycles of amplification with Phusion. A constant-region primer and the V-primer adapter served as the primer pair. TCRdb re-called the reads through MiXCR, storing one row per CDR3 protein. Of about 84,000 distinct CDR3 sequences in the sample, less than 20% were seen once. This clonotype is medium-sized within its sample.

The chain employs TRBV4-3 and TRBJ2-1; 11 bases line up with TRBD2. The material was PBMCs, obtained after low-dose radiotherapy plus immunotherapy. The receptor comes from a male donor with prostate cancer. The CDR3 DNA is TGCGCCAGCAGCCCCGGGACTAGCGGCTACAATGAGCAGTTCTTC. Translated, it gives CASSPGTSGYNEQFF.